Sequencing of this T cell receptor beta chain was carried out in a study of blood T cell repertoires in COVID-19 (dated by TCRdb to between 2020 and 2021). Broadly, across the study: The collaborator samples originated in the United States, Italy and Spain and spanned the acute and convalescent phases of COVID-19. The repertoires were released in a freely available public database intended as a resource for research on the immune response to SARS-CoV-2. Sample metadata almost always included a de-identified subject ID, COVID-19 status, age in years and sex. The prospective study material was composed of cDNA or gDNA derived from T cells, B-cell-depleted T cells, or PBMCs. The dataset comprised deeply sampled blood TCRbeta repertoires from subjects exposed to, actively infected with, or recovered from COVID-19. Where available, HLA class I and class II types were obtained from metadata supplied by the sample provider rather than from assay-based typing. Samples were obtained from the ongoing ImmuneRACE study (first 160 participants) and from 1,000 to 1,500 subjects provided by 6 global collaborators.

Study-wide findings and limitations: Clinical and demographic metadata were provided uncurated, with the amount varying by source and participant.

Enrolling through a virtual design, the prospective study's participants ranged in age from roughly 18 to 89 years and lived across roughly 23 United States geographic areas. Cohort assignment in the prospective study relied on participant-reported clinical history from a screening survey and a study questionnaire. ImmuneRACE Cohort 3 recovered participants were defined by two consecutive negative NP/OP PCR tests, healthcare professional clearance, or symptom resolution. Each participant in the prospective study had whole blood, serum and a nasopharyngeal or oropharyngeal swab collected by mobile phlebotomists. Over a roughly two-month period, participants in the prospective study had the option of providing additional blood draws and questionnaires. Before DNA extraction, prospective study blood samples were shipped either frozen or at room temperature. The immunoSEQ Assay, a bias-controlled multiplex PCR, was used to amplify TCRbeta CDR3 regions from genomic DNA. The original methods were these. Within the assay, amplification of reference gene primers was used to estimate how many nucleated cells each sample contained. To quantify the absolute abundance of each unique TCRbeta CDR3 rearrangement, sequence reads were collapsed and filtered. For each sample, productive Simpson clonality was calculated as the square root of Simpson's diversity index over productive rearrangements. Not all clones reach the TCRdb copy of this immuneACCESS table, which keeps in-frame sequences only. Checked studies attribute under half of the gap to unresolved V genes and leave the rest unexplained. The V and J calls and clone size come from that table; D and trimming were worked out from the DNA. This sample has fewer than 300,000 clones in its table, and 80% to 95% of those were observed once. Of the sample, 1.1% falls within the top ten clones.

The CDR3 starts with the cysteine, ends with the phenylalanine, and has 16 residues. The CDR3 DNA has 48 bases and is translated from base 1. The germline V gene sets CDR1 to SQVTM and CDR2 to ANQGSEA. The germline V end is reduced by 7 bases and the J end by 0 bases; junction bases left unmatched: 8. Remarks on this clone: Its antigen is not yet known. The input lacks base qualities; no much larger clone sits a single base away.

This chain is built from TRBV29-1 and TRBJ1-4; 10 middle bases align to TRBD1. Source material: PBMCs or T cells enriched from blood (not recorded which). The sequence was obtained from a woman in her twenties or thirties who had recovered from COVID-19. The CDR3 region reads CSATTGGLATNEKLFF. The bases are TGCAGCGCGACGACAGGGGGCCTAGCAACTAATGAAAAACTGTTTTTT.